This TCR beta chain was found in a study of cytomegalovirus exposure and HLA in healthy donors. Study conclusions and caveats: Specificity for CMV antigens was confirmed in vitro for a few of the CMV-associated chains.

The J segment lost 4 bases and the V segment lost 2 bases, leaving 7 bases of the junction unmatched. The length of the CDR3 is 15 residues. Germline V CDR1 and CDR2: SGHDT, YYEEEE. In regard to this clone: Its specificity is unknown.

The study ran its PCR with 60 Vbeta and 13 Jbeta primers. Here immunoSEQ multiplex PCR was the method, and the copy in TCRdb shows in-frame clones only, minus some. The table has about 110,000 clones, 67% seen once. This chain connects TRBV5-6 to TRBJ1-1, with 8 bases lining up with TRBD1. Source material: PBMCs. The receptor was isolated from a man between 18 and 35 years old in good health and CMV-seropositive. The DNA for the CDR3 is TGTGCCAGCAGCTTTCAGGGGGCGGGAAGCACTGAAGCTTTCTTT. This encodes CASSFQGAGSTEAFF. Full variable domain (rest looked up from reference TRBV5-6 and TRBJ1-1): DAGVTQSPTHLIKTRGQQVTLRCSPKSGHDTVSWYQQALGQGPQFIFQYYEEEERQRGNFPDRFSGHQFPNYSSELNVNALLLGDSALYLCASSFQGAGSTEAFFGQGTRLTVV.